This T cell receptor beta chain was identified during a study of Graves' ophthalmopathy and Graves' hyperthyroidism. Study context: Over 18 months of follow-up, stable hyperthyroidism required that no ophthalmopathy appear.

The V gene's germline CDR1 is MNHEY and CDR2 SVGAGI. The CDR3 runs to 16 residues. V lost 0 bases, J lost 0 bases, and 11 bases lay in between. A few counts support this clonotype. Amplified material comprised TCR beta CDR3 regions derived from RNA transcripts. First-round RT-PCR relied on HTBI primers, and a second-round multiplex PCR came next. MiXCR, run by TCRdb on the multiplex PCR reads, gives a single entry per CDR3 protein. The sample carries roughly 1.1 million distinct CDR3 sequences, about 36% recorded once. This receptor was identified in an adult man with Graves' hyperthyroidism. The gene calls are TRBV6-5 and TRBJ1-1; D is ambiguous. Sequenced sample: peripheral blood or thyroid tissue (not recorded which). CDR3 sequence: CASSYSLAGMNTEAFF. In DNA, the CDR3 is TGTGCCAGCAGTTACTCTCTGGCGGGTATGAACACTGAAGCTTTCTTT.